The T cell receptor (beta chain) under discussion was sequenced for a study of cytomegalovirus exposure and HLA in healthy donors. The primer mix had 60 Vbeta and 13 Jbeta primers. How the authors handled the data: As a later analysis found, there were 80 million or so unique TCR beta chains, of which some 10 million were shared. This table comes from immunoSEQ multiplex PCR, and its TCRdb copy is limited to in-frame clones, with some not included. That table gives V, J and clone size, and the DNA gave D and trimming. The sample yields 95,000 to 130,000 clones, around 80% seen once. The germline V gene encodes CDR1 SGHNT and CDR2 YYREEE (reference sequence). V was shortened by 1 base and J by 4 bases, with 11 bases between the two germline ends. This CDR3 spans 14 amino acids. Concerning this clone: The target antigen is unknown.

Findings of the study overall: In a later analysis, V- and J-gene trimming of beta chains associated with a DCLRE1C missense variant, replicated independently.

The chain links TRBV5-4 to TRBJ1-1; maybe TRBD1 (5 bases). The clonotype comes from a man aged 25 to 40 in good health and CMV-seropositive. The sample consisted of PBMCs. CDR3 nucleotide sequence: TGTGCCAGCAGCTTGCAGGGCTCGGGCACTGAAGCTTTCTTT. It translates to CASSLQGSGTEAFF.